The 29 T cell receptor beta chains given below trace back to one sample, sequenced in a study of blood T cell repertoires in COVID-19. TCRdb's copy holds only in-frame clones and misses some; the assay was immunoSEQ multiplex PCR. The data hold 230,000 or so clones, with about 88% observed a single time. The specimen was peripheral blood. These receptors all stem from a man in his forties or fifties with active or convalescent COVID-19.

The J gene is TRBJ1-2, the V gene TRBV2, with 8 nucleotides matching TRBD1. This CDR3 has 13 amino acids. Germline-derived CDR1 and CDR2 are SNHLY and FYNNEI. The trim removed 6 bases at V and 3 bases at J, leaving 3 bases unmatched. As DNA, the CDR3 is TGTGCCAGCAGCGACAGGGGAGACTATGGCTACACCTTC. It codes for CASSDRGDYGYTF.

This clone showed up just once. The CDR3 loop reads CASVDRSSYNSPLHF. Here the CDR3 DNA reads TGTGCCAGCGTAGACAGAAGCTCCTATAATTCACCCCTCCACTTT. The chain joins TRBV2 to TRBJ1-6; TRBD1 is a possible D gene (5 bases). Germline V gene data show CDR1 as SNHLY and CDR2 as FYNNEI. Trimming stripped 8 bases from V and 0 bases from J, with 11 bases between. The CDR3 spans 15 residues. Filled out from reference TRBV2 and TRBJ1-6, the complete variable domain reads EPEVTQTPSHQVTQMGQEVILRCVPISNHLYFYWYRQILGQKVEFLVSFYNNEISEKSEIFDDQFSVERPDGSNFTLKIRSTKLEDSAMYFCASVDRSSYNSPLHFGNGTRLTVT.

The J gene is TRBJ2-5, the V gene TRBV2; 7 bases are shared with TRBD2. Germline trimming cut 1 base from V and 2 bases from J; bases unmatched to any gene: 16. The germline CDR1 and CDR2 sequences are SNHLY and FYNNEI. The length of the CDR3 is 19 residues. CDR3 in DNA: TGTGCCAGCAGTGAAGGGGCCGGACCGTTTCGGGGAGGGCAAGAGACCCAGTACTTC. The encoded protein is CASSEGAGPFRGGQETQYF.

The DNA of the CDR3 is TGTGCCAGCACCTTCACAGGGTCGGCGAATTCACCCCTCCACTTT. It encodes CASTFTGSANSPLHF. The V and J genes are TRBV27 and TRBJ1-6; possibly TRBD1 for D (6 bases). Trimming shortened V by 7 bases and J by 7 bases, and 17 bases separated the two germline ends. The CDR3 is made up of 15 amino acids. Germline assignment: CDR1 MNHEY and CDR2 SMNVEV (reference sequence).

The rearrangement uses TRBV10-2 and TRBJ1-6, with D tentatively TRBD1 (6 bases). V shed 2 bases and J shed 10 bases, with 9 bases lying between them. The CDR3 totals 13 residues. The V gene's germline CDR1 is WSHSY and CDR2 SAAADI. CDR3 residues: CASSETGKSPLHF. CDR3 nucleotides: TGCGCCAGCAGTGAGACAGGGAAATCACCCCTCCACTTT.

The chain employs TRBV6-5 and TRBJ2-7; the match to TRBD2 covers 8 bases. In germline, CDR1 is MNHEY, CDR2 SVGAGI. This CDR3 comprises 16 residues. The V and J ends lost 0 bases and 7 bases, in that order; junction bases with no gene match: 11. The CDR3 spells CASSYSPAGAVQEQYF. DNA of the CDR3: TGTGCCAGCAGTTACTCTCCAGCGGGGGCAGTACAGGAGCAGTACTTC.

V is TRBV27 and J is TRBJ1-5, with 11 bases lining up with TRBD1. Germline trimming cut 5 bases from V and 5 bases from J; bases unmatched to any gene: 5. This CDR3 region has 15 residues. The V gene's germline CDR1 is MNHEY and CDR2 SMNVEV (reference sequence). CDR3 bases: TGTGCCAGCAGTACCGGGACAGGGGGTTATCAGCCCCAGCATTTT. Amino acid sequence: CASSTGTGGYQPQHF.

V and J are TRBV11-2 and TRBJ1-1, with 9 bases lining up with TRBD1. V dropped 3 bases and J dropped 3; count of bases not matched to a gene: 5. This CDR3 is built from 15 residues. Germline V CDR1 and CDR2: SGHAT, FQNNGV. CDR3 region: CASSFRQGGYTEAFF. The CDR3 DNA reads TGTGCCAGCAGCTTCAGACAGGGGGGTTACACTGAAGCTTTCTTT.

V gene TRBV27 combines with J gene TRBJ1-5; TRBD1 is a possible D gene (5 bases). CDR3 length: 18 amino acids. V lost 0 bases and J lost 1, with 16 bases in between. In germline, CDR1 is MNHEY, CDR2 SMNVEV (reference sequence). The CDR3 loop reads CASSLSPPQGVSNQPQHF. CDR3 nucleotides: TGTGCCAGCAGTTTATCCCCACCCCAGGGTGTGAGCAATCAGCCCCAGCATTTT.

This clone was detected a few times. This chain joins TRBV4-1 and TRBJ1-2; 11 positions match TRBD1. V gave up 2 bases and J gave up 4 bases; unmatched junction bases: 6. The CDR3 length is 16 residues. Germline values: CDR1 MGHRA, CDR2 YSYEKL. CDR3 in DNA: TGCGCCAGCAGCCAATCATGGACAGGGGGCAGCTATGGCTACACCTTC. Translation: CASSQSWTGGSYGYTF.

V gene TRBV28 combines with J gene TRBJ1-2, with D possibly TRBD1 on 5 matching bases. Between the trimmed V and J ends, which lost 8 bases and 4 bases, there was a span of 17 bases. Per germline, CDR1 MDHEN and CDR2 SYDVKM. The CDR3 covers 14 residues. CDR3 coding DNA: TGTGCCAGCTATCCGGGGGGAGGGTTCTATGGCTACACCTTC. Amino acids: CASYPGGGFYGYTF.

The chain's CDR3 is CAWGEYSNQPQHF. The CDR3 DNA reads TGTGCCTGGGGGGAGTATAGCAATCAGCCCCAGCATTTT. The V call is TRBV30, the J call TRBJ1-5; unclear D gene. CDR1 GTSNPN and CDR2 SVGIG come from the germline V gene (reference sequence). The CDR3 extends over 13 amino acids. Trimming pared 5 bases from V and 0 bases from J, leaving 8 bases between.

This clone was found a few times. The chain employs TRBV28 and TRBJ2-7, with D possibly TRBD2 on 6 matching bases. The V gene's germline CDR1 is MDHEN and CDR2 SYDVKM. V dropped 6 bases and J dropped 9 bases, with 21 bases sitting between them. The length of the CDR3 is 14 residues. CDR3: CASSLAEGARRQYF. The CDR3 DNA is TGTGCCAGCAGCCTCGCGGAGGGAGCGAGGCGGCAGTACTTC.

The V gene is TRBV18, the J gene TRBJ2-7; 8 positions agree with TRBD1. V lost 1 base, J lost 5 bases, and 4 bases stayed unmatched. The CDR3 has 14 residues. Per germline, CDR1 KGHSH and CDR2 LQKENI. The CDR3 protein is CASSPRARGHEQYF. The CDR3 DNA sequence: TGTGCCAGCTCACCACGGGCCAGGGGGCACGAGCAGTACTTC.

Here the CDR3 DNA reads TGTGCCTGGAGTGTAGAAGAAAGGGACAGGGTACAATTTGGTGAAAAACTGTTTTTT. It encodes CAWSVEERDRVQFGEKLFF. V gene TRBV30 combines with J gene TRBJ1-4, with TRBD1 matching 9 bases. The germline V gene has CDR1 GTSNPN and CDR2 SVGIG (reference sequence). This CDR3 comprises 19 residues. V gave up 0 bases and J gave up 7 bases; unmatched junction bases: 18. The whole variable domain, filled in from reference TRBV30 and TRBJ1-4, reads SQTIHQWPATLVQPVGSPLSLECTVEGTSNPNLYWYRQAAGRGLQLLFYSVGIGQISSEVPQNLSASRPQDRQFILSSKKLLLSDSGFYLCAWSVEERDRVQFGEKLFFGSGTQLSVL.

This clone occurred many times. The genes are TRBV24-1 and TRBJ1-2, with TRBD1 matching 10 bases. The CDR3 sequence is 17 residues long. CDR1 KGHDR and CDR2 SFDVKD come from the germline V gene. The V segment lost 4 bases and the J segment 4 bases; nucleotides outside the gene matches: 11. CDR3 region: CATSESTGTGDRYGYTF. DNA of the CDR3: TGTGCCACCAGTGAATCCACCGGGACAGGGGATCGCTATGGCTACACCTTC.

CDR3 amino acids: CASQRGPGHYGYTF. Here the CDR3 DNA reads TGTGCCAGCCAACGTGGCCCTGGGCACTATGGCTACACCTTC. This chain links TRBV3-1 (or the pseudogene TRBV3-2) with TRBJ1-2, with no clear D. Trimming stripped 8 bases from V and 3 bases from J, with 16 bases between. The CDR3 sequence is 14 residues long. CDR1 and CDR2 from the germline V gene are LGHDT and YNNKEL (reference sequence).

V and J are TRBV29-1 and TRBJ1-1, with 10 positions matching TRBD1. After removal of 6 bases from V and 6 bases from J, the junction contained 4 bases not matched to a gene. The CDR3 has 12 amino acids. Germline V gene lookup returns CDR1 SQVTM and CDR2 ANQGSEA. The CDR3 sequence: CSVEDRGAEAFF. The CDR3 coding sequence is TGCAGCGTCGAGGACAGGGGGGCTGAAGCTTTCTTT.

This sequence joins TRBV5-4 and TRBJ1-5; D gene uncertain. Germline V gene sequence: CDR1 SGHNT, CDR2 YYREEE (reference sequence). V was pared by 0 bases and J by 7 bases, with 11 bases between. The CDR3 length is 14 residues. The chain's CDR3 is CASSLEPGGQPQHF. Here the CDR3 DNA reads TGTGCCAGCAGCTTGGAGCCGGGCGGGCAGCCCCAGCATTTT.

J is TRBJ1-1 and V is TRBV18; D perhaps matches TRBD1 (5 bases). The CDR3 has 14 amino acids. Germline V CDR1 and CDR2: KGHSH, LQKENI. Trimming shortened V by 3 bases and J by 7 bases, and 15 bases separated the two germline ends. The chain's CDR3 is CASSPPSVQGEAFF. CDR3 nucleotides: TGTGCCAGCTCACCCCCCTCCGTTCAGGGTGAAGCTTTCTTT.

This clone was recorded once. The rearrangement joins TRBV20-1 to TRBJ2-7; D is undetermined. Trimming took off 0 bases at V and 5 bases at J, with 5 bases between the two ends. This CDR3 has 11 residues. Germline values: CDR1 DFQATT, CDR2 SNEGSKA (reference sequence). The CDR3 spells CSARDPNEQYF. DNA of the CDR3: TGCAGTGCTAGAGATCCCAACGAGCAGTACTTC.

The J gene is TRBJ1-3, the V gene TRBV5-1; D possibly corresponds to TRBD1 (5 bases). This CDR3 comprises 15 residues. The germline gives CDR1 SGHRS, CDR2 YFSETQ. The V gene lost 0 bases and the J gene lost 3 bases, with 10 bases spanning the gap. The CDR3 reads CASSLAGPVGNTIYF. In DNA form, the CDR3 reads TGCGCCAGCAGCTTGGCAGGGCCGGTTGGAAACACCATATATTTT.

V usage is TRBV2 and J usage is TRBJ1-6, with 7 bases matching TRBD1. The CDR3 spans 14 residues. Trimming at V came to 3 bases and at J to 9 bases, leaving 5 bases not matched to a gene. From germline, CDR1 is SNHLY and CDR2 FYNNEI. CDR3 region: CASSDSQGVSPLHF. CDR3 DNA: TGTGCCAGCAGTGACAGTCAGGGGGTTTCACCCCTCCACTTT. Full variable domain (missing parts from reference TRBV2 and TRBJ1-6): EPEVTQTPSHQVTQMGQEVILRCVPISNHLYFYWYRQILGQKVEFLVSFYNNEISEKSEIFDDQFSVERPDGSNFTLKIRSTKLEDSAMYFCASSDSQGVSPLHFGNGTRLTVT.

The rearrangement uses TRBV7-6 and TRBJ1-1, with a tentative D call TRBD1 (5 bases). V was cut by 5 bases and J by 3 bases, with 13 bases left in between. The CDR3 extends over 14 amino acids. Looked up from germline, CDR1 is SGHVS and CDR2 is FNYEAQ. CDR3 sequence: CASSVRETDTEAFF. The DNA of the CDR3 is TGTGCCAGCAGCGTCCGGGAGACAGACACTGAAGCTTTCTTT. The entire variable domain, with the rest obtained from reference TRBV7-6 and TRBJ1-1, is as follows: GAGVSQSPRYKVTKRGQDVALRCDPISGHVSLYWYRQALGQGPEFLTYFNYEAQQDKSGLPNDRFSAERPEGSISTLTIQRTEQRDSAMYRCASSVRETDTEAFFGQGTRLTVV.

The V gene is TRBV28, the J gene TRBJ2-7, with 9 bases lining up with TRBD1. V was clipped by 4 bases and J by 13 bases; unmatched bases: 14. Per germline, CDR1 MDHEN and CDR2 SYDVKM. The CDR3 extends over 14 amino acids. Written as DNA, the CDR3 is TGTGCCAGCAGTTCCCCCGGGACAGGGCCAGTTAGCTACTTC. Protein: CASSSPGTGPVSYF.

V and J are TRBV19 and TRBJ1-1; 8 positions match TRBD1. With 3 bases clipped from V and 0 bases from J, the junction kept 3 bases outside the gene matches. Per germline, CDR1 LNHDA and CDR2 SQIVND (reference sequence). The CDR3 contains 15 residues. CDR3 nucleotide sequence: TGTGCCAGTAGTATGAGGACAGGGATGAACACTGAAGCTTTCTTT. It translates to CASSMRTGMNTEAFF.

The chain couples TRBV2 to TRBJ1-2; 9 bases fit TRBD1. In germline, CDR1 is SNHLY, CDR2 FYNNEI. Losses at the gene ends were 7 bases for V and 8 bases for J; bases not matched to a gene: 8. This CDR3 comprises 13 residues. CDR3 loop: CASTRDRVGGYTF. CDR3 in DNA: TGTGCCAGCACACGGGACAGGGTGGGAGGCTACACCTTC. Filled out from reference TRBV2 and TRBJ1-2, the complete variable domain reads EPEVTQTPSHQVTQMGQEVILRCVPISNHLYFYWYRQILGQKVEFLVSFYNNEISEKSEIFDDQFSVERPDGSNFTLKIRSTKLEDSAMYFCASTRDRVGGYTFGSGTRLTVV.

Written as DNA, the CDR3 is TGTGCCTGGAGTCAAGGGGTGAAAAACGAGCAGTACTTC. The encoded protein is CAWSQGVKNEQYF. The chain combines TRBV30 with TRBJ2-7; D is perhaps TRBD1 (5 bases). Trimming cost V 2 bases and J 5 bases, with 13 bases left between them. Germline V lookup: CDR1 GTSNPN, CDR2 SVGIG (reference sequence). The CDR3 totals 13 residues.

In its sample, this clone was seen once. This sequence joins TRBV9 and TRBJ2-6, with 12 bases that match TRBD1. From germline, CDR1 is SGDLS and CDR2 YYNGEE. The CDR3 is 18 amino acids. V was clipped by 7 bases and J by 1 base; unmatched bases: 9. The CDR3 bases are TGTGCCAGCGAGCCCGGGACAGGGGGCCTATCTGGGGCCAACGTCCTGACTTTC. This encodes CASEPGTGGLSGANVLTF.